This is a list of T cell receptor beta chains from one sample in a study of blood T cells in healthy people across ages. Each CDR3 protein is one row after TCRdb ran MiXCR on the 5' RACE reads. The profile covers about 1.6 million distinct CDR3 sequences, with around 36% appearing a single time and around 11% taken by the ten largest. Input material: blood. Source of these receptors: a woman aged 25 to 39 in good health. The CDR3 runs from the conserved cysteine through the conserved F or W. D genes are given only for firm matches. Some rows have no size entry. The others give once, few or many, or a class for an expanded clone.

clone_size: NA; v_call: TRBV27; j_call: TRBJ1-5; d_call: NA; cdr3_nt: TGTGCCAGCAGCCCCGAGCGGGGGAGCAATCAGCCCCAGCATTTT; cdr3_aa: CASSPERGSNQPQHF
clone_size: many; v_call: TRBV29-1; j_call: TRBJ2-5; d_call: NA; cdr3_nt: TGCAGCGTTGGTACCCCGGGAGTGGTGGAGACCCAGTACTTC; cdr3_aa: CSVGTPGVVETQYF
clone_size: few; v_call: TRBV4-1; j_call: TRBJ2-5; d_call: NA; cdr3_nt: TGCGCCAGCAGCCAACTGGGCCTGGCCCCAGAGACCCAGTACTTC; cdr3_aa: CASSQLGLAPETQYF
clone_size: NA; v_call: TRBV7-2; j_call: TRBJ2-1; d_call: NA; cdr3_nt: TGTGCCAGCAGCCCCCGCCCGGGGGTGATATACAATGAGCAGTTCTTC; cdr3_aa: CASSPRPGVIYNEQFF
clone_size: NA; v_call: TRBV6-1; j_call: TRBJ2-5; d_call: TRBD2; cdr3_nt: TGTGCCAGCAGTGAAGGAATGACTAGCGGGGGAGGGCAGACCCAGTACTTC; cdr3_aa: CASSEGMTSGGGQTQYF
clone_size: NA; v_call: TRBV5-1; j_call: TRBJ2-3; d_call: TRBD2; cdr3_nt: TGCGCCAGCAGCGTGGGGGAGCGGGAGAATGTTGGTACGCAGTATTTT; cdr3_aa: CASSVGERENVGTQYF
clone_size: NA; v_call: TRBV18; j_call: TRBJ1-1; d_call: NA; cdr3_nt: TGTGCCAGCTCACCAACCTTAGACAGAAACACTGAAGCTTTCTTT; cdr3_aa: CASSPTLDRNTEAFF
clone_size: NA; v_call: TRBV10-3; j_call: TRBJ2-3; d_call: NA; cdr3_nt: TGTGCCATCAGGGAGGGCAGGGGGGGTACGCAGTATTTT; cdr3_aa: CAIREGRGGTQYF
clone_size: many; v_call: TRBV4-1; j_call: TRBJ2-3; d_call: NA; cdr3_nt: TGCGCCAGCAGCCAAGAAGGAGGCAGGGTGGGAACAGATACGCAGTATTTT; cdr3_aa: CASSQEGGRVGTDTQYF
clone_size: once; v_call: TRBV2; j_call: TRBJ2-1; d_call: NA; cdr3_nt: TGTGCCAGCAGTGAGAAATACCAGCCGACTGAGCAGTTCTTC; cdr3_aa: CASSEKYQPTEQFF
clone_size: NA; v_call: TRBV6-2/TRBV6-3; j_call: TRBJ1-2; d_call: TRBD1; cdr3_nt: TGTGCCAGCAGTTACAGACAGGGGGCTCACTATGGCTACACCTTC; cdr3_aa: CASSYRQGAHYGYTF
clone_size: NA; v_call: TRBV27; j_call: TRBJ1-6; d_call: NA; cdr3_nt: TGTGCCAGCAGGCCGCGAAAAGGGGCGCTGGGCGGGATAGGTTCACCCCTCCACTTT; cdr3_aa: CASRPRKGALGGIGSPLHF
clone_size: few; v_call: TRBV4-1; j_call: TRBJ1-6; d_call: NA; cdr3_nt: TGCGCCAGCAAAACCCCGGGACACCCTAATTCACCCCTCCACTTT; cdr3_aa: CASKTPGHPNSPLHF
clone_size: NA; v_call: TRBV6-2/TRBV6-3; j_call: TRBJ1-2; d_call: NA; cdr3_nt: TGTGCCAGCAGTGCCGGAGACAACTATGGCTACACCTTC; cdr3_aa: CASSAGDNYGYTF
clone_size: NA; v_call: TRBV7-8; j_call: TRBJ2-1; d_call: NA; cdr3_nt: TGTGCCAGCAGCTTAGACGAGGATAAGAACACAATTACTACGGACAATGAGCAGTTCTTC; cdr3_aa: CASSLDEDKNTITTDNEQFF
clone_size: NA; v_call: TRBV3-1; j_call: TRBJ2-7; d_call: TRBD2; cdr3_nt: TGTGCCAGCAGCCAGACACTAGCGGGGGGGCCGAGGGAGCAGTACTTC; cdr3_aa: CASSQTLAGGPREQYF
clone_size: NA; v_call: TRBV4-1; j_call: TRBJ1-1; d_call: NA; cdr3_nt: TGCGCCAGCAGCTCCAGAGAGAGGGGTGAAGCTTTCTTT; cdr3_aa: CASSSRERGEAFF
clone_size: few; v_call: TRBV20-1; j_call: TRBJ1-4; d_call: NA; cdr3_nt: TGCAGTGCTAGTAGCTTTGGAGCGTTTAATGAAAAACTGTTTTTT; cdr3_aa: CSASSFGAFNEKLFF
clone_size: few; v_call: TRBV20-1; j_call: TRBJ2-1; d_call: TRBD2; cdr3_nt: TGCAGTGCTAGACCAGGGACTAGTCGTGAGCAGTTCTTC; cdr3_aa: CSARPGTSREQFF
clone_size: NA; v_call: TRBV10-3; j_call: TRBJ2-5; d_call: NA; cdr3_nt: TGTGTCATCAGTGATCGGGGGAATGGACAAGAGACCCAGTACTTC; cdr3_aa: CVISDRGNGQETQYF
clone_size: few; v_call: TRBV7-9; j_call: TRBJ1-1; d_call: NA; cdr3_nt: TGTGCCAGCAGCGCTAGTCCGTCTGGATTTGAAGCTTTCTTT; cdr3_aa: CASSASPSGFEAFF
clone_size: few; v_call: TRBV4-2; j_call: TRBJ2-3; d_call: TRBD2; cdr3_nt: TGTGCCAGCAGCCAATTAGCGGGAGGAAGAGCAGATACGCAGTATTTT; cdr3_aa: CASSQLAGGRADTQYF
clone_size: few; v_call: TRBV6-2/TRBV6-3; j_call: TRBJ2-1; d_call: NA; cdr3_nt: TGTGCCAGCAGTCTAATGGCGGGGAGCTCCTACAATGAGCAGTTCTTC; cdr3_aa: CASSLMAGSSYNEQFF
clone_size: few; v_call: TRBV6-5; j_call: TRBJ2-1; d_call: NA; cdr3_nt: TGTGCCAGCAGTCGACGATGGGTCAATGAGCAGTTCTTC; cdr3_aa: CASSRRWVNEQFF
clone_size: NA; v_call: TRBV6-1; j_call: TRBJ1-5; d_call: NA; cdr3_nt: TGTGCCAGCAGTGAAGAAATAGACCAGCATTTT; cdr3_aa: CASSEEIDQHF
clone_size: NA; v_call: TRBV5-1; j_call: TRBJ2-1; d_call: NA; cdr3_nt: TGCGCCAGCAGCGTGACCGGCGGGTATCACAATGAGCAGTTCTTC; cdr3_aa: CASSVTGGYHNEQFF
clone_size: NA; v_call: TRBV6-6; j_call: TRBJ1-2; d_call: NA; cdr3_nt: TGTGCCAGCAGTTGGGCAGGGGAAACTGGCTACACCTTC; cdr3_aa: CASSWAGETGYTF
clone_size: many; v_call: TRBV20-1; j_call: TRBJ2-3; d_call: NA; cdr3_nt: TGCAGTGCTAGTCCCCATACGAGCACAGATACGCAGTATTTT; cdr3_aa: CSASPHTSTDTQYF
clone_size: NA; v_call: TRBV20-1; j_call: TRBJ2-7; d_call: NA; cdr3_nt: TGCAGTGCCCGAGTGCTAACCAGGGAGCAGTACTTC; cdr3_aa: CSARVLTREQYF
clone_size: few; v_call: TRBV28; j_call: TRBJ2-5; d_call: NA; cdr3_nt: TGTGCCAGCAGTTTAAGCCCCGGGAGCGTAAAGGGGGAGACCCAGTACTTC; cdr3_aa: CASSLSPGSVKGETQYF
clone_size: few; v_call: TRBV28; j_call: TRBJ2-7; d_call: NA; cdr3_nt: TGTGCCAGCAGTTTAGACTTAGACTACGAGCAGTACTTC; cdr3_aa: CASSLDLDYEQYF
clone_size: NA; v_call: TRBV20-1; j_call: TRBJ1-2; d_call: NA; cdr3_nt: TGCAGTGTTACGGGCGGGTTAGTGGGTGGCTACACCTTC; cdr3_aa: CSVTGGLVGGYTF
clone_size: many; v_call: TRBV7-9; j_call: TRBJ2-5; d_call: NA; cdr3_nt: TGTGCCAGCAGCGGGGGCCCACGGGAGACCCAGTACTTC; cdr3_aa: CASSGGPRETQYF
clone_size: NA; v_call: TRBV15; j_call: TRBJ2-1; d_call: NA; cdr3_nt: TGTGCCACCAGCAGAGTAAAGGGCGAGGAGCAGTTCTTC; cdr3_aa: CATSRVKGEEQFF
clone_size: NA; v_call: TRBV5-1; j_call: TRBJ1-1; d_call: NA; cdr3_nt: TGCGCCAGCAGCTTGGATCGACAGGACCACACTGAAGCTTTCTTT; cdr3_aa: CASSLDRQDHTEAFF
clone_size: NA; v_call: TRBV6-1; j_call: TRBJ1-1; d_call: NA; cdr3_nt: TGTGCCAGCAGTGAAGTCCGGGCCTCTGAAGCTTTCTTT; cdr3_aa: CASSEVRASEAFF
clone_size: many; v_call: TRBV10-3; j_call: TRBJ2-3; d_call: NA; cdr3_nt: TGTGCCATCGGGGGTGCCACAGATACGCAGTATTTT; cdr3_aa: CAIGGATDTQYF
clone_size: NA; v_call: TRBV2; j_call: TRBJ2-7; d_call: NA; cdr3_nt: TGTGCCAGCAGGGCCGCCAGGGGCACCTACGAGCAGTACTTC; cdr3_aa: CASRAARGTYEQYF
clone_size: few; v_call: TRBV2; j_call: TRBJ1-2; d_call: TRBD1; cdr3_nt: TGTGCTAGCGCTAGTCTCAGGGGGCAAAAGCGGAACTATGGCTACACCTTC; cdr3_aa: CASASLRGQKRNYGYTF
clone_size: NA; v_call: TRBV6-5; j_call: TRBJ2-1; d_call: NA; cdr3_nt: TGTGCCAGCAGTTACGGTCTAGCGGACAGACAGCATCTGAATGAGCAGTTCTTC; cdr3_aa: CASSYGLADRQHLNEQFF
clone_size: many; v_call: TRBV4-2; j_call: TRBJ2-7; d_call: TRBD2; cdr3_nt: TGTGCCAGCAGCCCTAGCGGGTTGTCATACGAGCAGTACTTC; cdr3_aa: CASSPSGLSYEQYF
clone_size: few; v_call: TRBV2; j_call: TRBJ2-3; d_call: NA; cdr3_nt: TGTGCCAGCAGACGACGGACGGGAAGAGACACAGATACGCAGTATTTT; cdr3_aa: CASRRRTGRDTDTQYF
clone_size: few; v_call: TRBV12-3/TRBV12-4; j_call: TRBJ2-1; d_call: NA; cdr3_nt: TGTGCCAGCAGTTTAGCGCTTGGTAGGGGTCGAGACAATGAGCAGTTCTTC; cdr3_aa: CASSLALGRGRDNEQFF
clone_size: few; v_call: TRBV7-6; j_call: TRBJ2-3; d_call: TRBD1; cdr3_nt: TGTGCCAGCAGCTTCTCCGGGACACAGGGGCCAGATACGCAGTATTTT; cdr3_aa: CASSFSGTQGPDTQYF
clone_size: NA; v_call: TRBV7-8; j_call: TRBJ2-3; d_call: TRBD2; cdr3_nt: TGTGCCAGCAGCTCCCCTAGCGGCTACGCTTTTCCGGGAGATACGCAGTATTTT; cdr3_aa: CASSSPSGYAFPGDTQYF
clone_size: few; v_call: TRBV6-1; j_call: TRBJ1-2; d_call: NA; cdr3_nt: TGTGCCAGCAGTGAATGGACAATCTATGGCTACACCTTC; cdr3_aa: CASSEWTIYGYTF